This T cell receptor (beta chain) was identified in a study of shared clonotypes between healthy human individuals. Profiling relied on immunoSEQ multiplex PCR, and the TCRdb table lists in-frame clones only, not all of them. Of around 2,000,000 clones listed, 90% to 95% are singletons. Only CD45RO-negative cells positively selected for CCR7 counted as naive CD8 cells, so terminally differentiated effector memory CD45RA+ cells were excluded. Germline V gives CDR1 SGHRS, CDR2 YFSETQ. V lost 0 bases, J lost 2 bases, and 4 bases stayed unmatched. This CDR3 has 15 residues. Sequenced input: naive CD8+ T cells from PBMCs. This TCR was recovered from a man between 18 and 35 years old in good health. Some clones in this sample may be carry-over from other donors' samples. J is TRBJ2-7 and V is TRBV5-1, with 8 bases that match TRBD1. As DNA, the CDR3 is TGCGCCAGCAGCTTGGGATGGACAGGGACCTACGAGCAGTACTTC. This encodes CASSLGWTGTYEQYF.